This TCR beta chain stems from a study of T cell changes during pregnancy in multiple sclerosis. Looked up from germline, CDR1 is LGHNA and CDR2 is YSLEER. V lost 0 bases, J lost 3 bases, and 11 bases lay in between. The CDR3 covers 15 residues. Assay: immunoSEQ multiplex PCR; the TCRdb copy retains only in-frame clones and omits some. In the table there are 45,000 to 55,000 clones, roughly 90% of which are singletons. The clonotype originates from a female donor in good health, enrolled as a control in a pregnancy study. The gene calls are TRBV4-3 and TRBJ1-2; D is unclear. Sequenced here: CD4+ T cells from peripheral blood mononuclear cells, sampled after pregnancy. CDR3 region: CASSQDGPVDYGYTF. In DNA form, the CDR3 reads TGCGCCAGCAGCCAAGATGGGCCAGTCGACTATGGCTACACCTTC.